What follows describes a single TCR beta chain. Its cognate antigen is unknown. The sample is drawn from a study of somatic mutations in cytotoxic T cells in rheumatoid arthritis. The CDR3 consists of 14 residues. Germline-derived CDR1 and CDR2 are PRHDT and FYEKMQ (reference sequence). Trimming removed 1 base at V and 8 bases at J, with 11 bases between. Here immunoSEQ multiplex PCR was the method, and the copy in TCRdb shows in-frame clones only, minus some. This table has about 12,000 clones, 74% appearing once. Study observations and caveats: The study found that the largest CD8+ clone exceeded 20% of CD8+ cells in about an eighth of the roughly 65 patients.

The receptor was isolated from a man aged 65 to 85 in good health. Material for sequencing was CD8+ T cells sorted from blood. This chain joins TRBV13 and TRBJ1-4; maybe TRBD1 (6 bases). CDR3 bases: TGTGCCAGCAGCTTAGAGGGGGATGGCGAAAAACTGTTTTTT. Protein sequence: CASSLEGDGEKLFF.